The text below deals with one T cell receptor (beta chain). Its antigen is still unknown. This CDR3 comprises 12 residues. The V gene's germline CDR1 is SEHNR and CDR2 FQNEAQ (reference sequence). Trimming shortened V by 5 bases and J by 10 bases, and 13 bases separated the two germline ends. TCRdb itself ran the reads through MiXCR, one entry per CDR3 protein. The table includes 600,000 to 700,000 distinct CDR3 sequences, around 30% detected once. The sample belongs to a study of T cell repertoires in cytomegalovirus infection. Turning to the study itself: As its CMV epitopes, the study selected recently identified HLA-C-restricted and well-studied HLA-B-restricted targets.

Findings of the study overall: Summed public TCR beta family frequency identified CMV carriers bearing the relevant HLA.

The sequenced sample was cultured PBMCs, obtained from culture after CMV antigen stimulation. The source is a human donor in good health (CMV status not recorded). Some clones in this sample may be carry-over from other donors' samples. This chain uses TRBV7-9 with TRBJ2-3; a possible D gene is TRBD1 (7 bases). The DNA of the CDR3 is TGTGCCAGCAGCCCAGGGGGGCAAGCGCAGTATTTT. Encoded protein: CASSPGGQAQYF.